This TCR beta chain was sequenced for a study of T cells in localized non-small cell lung cancer. With regard to this clone: The antigen remains unidentified.

Generated by immunoSEQ multiplex PCR, the TCRdb table keeps only in-frame clones and is missing some. The sample has under 70,000 clones; 80% to 90% are singletons. V was clipped by 5 bases and J by 11 bases; unmatched bases: 11. CDR1 is SGHTA, CDR2 FQGNSA, per germline. This CDR3 contains 14 residues. Study-wide results and caveats: Elevated blood T cell density was associated with longer overall survival. Appearances in adjacent lung were noted for a median 57 of the top 100 tumor clones.

The TCR was taken from a woman aged 35 to 70 with stage I lung adenocarcinoma. The rearrangement links TRBV7-2 to TRBJ1-5; 8 bases are a match to TRBD1. The sample consisted of peripheral blood, taken before any cancer treatment. The CDR3 protein is CASSGRQGKEAQHF. CDR3 coding DNA: TGTGCCAGCAGCGGCAGACAGGGGAAGGAGGCCCAGCATTTT.